This entry describes one T cell receptor (beta chain). The CDR3 contains 14 residues. Trimming shortened V by 6 bases and J by 4 bases, and 14 bases separated the two germline ends. Germline lookup yields CDR1 WSHSY and CDR2 SAAADI. About 0.45 to 1 ug RNA was reverse transcribed with random hexamers. Across 54 Vbeta and 13 Jbeta, TCR beta CDR3 was amplified with immunoSEQ multiplex PCR. A single record per CDR3 protein comes from TCRdb applying MiXCR to the immunoSEQ multiplex PCR reads. Found here are about 210,000 distinct CDR3 sequences, about 94% of them singletons; the top ten hold 0.15% to 0.2%. This sample is drawn from a study of CD8 T cells in Susac syndrome. The wider study: Clinical remission applied to roughly eight sequenced Susac syndrome patients, and about 6 had active disease.

TCR beta from blood CD8+ and CD4+ T cells was sequenced. The recently defined diagnostic criteria for definite or probable disease were met by the Susac syndrome patients. Material: CD4+ T cells from PBMCs. The receptor was derived from a human donor with Susac syndrome. The chain links TRBV10-2 to TRBJ2-3; D is possibly TRBD2 (6 bases). CDR3 region: CASRAGTISDTQYF. CDR3 bases: TGCGCCAGCAGAGCGGGTACGATATCAGATACGCAGTATTTT.